This T cell receptor (beta chain) was observed in a study of blood T cell repertoires in COVID-19. Whole-study context: COVID-19 samples, acute and convalescent, were from the United States, Italy and Spain.

Participants, roughly 18 to 90 years old, spanned 24 US areas. Self-reported history from a screening survey and questionnaire set each donor's cohort. Donors in Cohort 3 who had recovered were those with two negative PCRs, healthcare professional clearance, or resolution of their symptoms. J was trimmed by 7 bases and V by 10 bases; bases with no gene match: 8. The CDR3 is 14 residues long. In germline, CDR1 is SNHLY, CDR2 FYNNEI. The method was immunoSEQ multiplex PCR; TCRdb's version includes in-frame clones alone and lacks a portion of them. Of a few hundred thousand clones listed, approximately 90% are singletons.

The gene calls are TRBV2 and TRBJ2-1; TRBD2 agrees at 12 bases. This clonotype originated in a woman aged 18-30 years who had recovered from COVID-19. Sequenced: PBMCs or T cells enriched from blood (not recorded which). CDR3 coding DNA: TGTGCCACCGATACTAGCGGGGGGTCGAATGAGCAGTTCTTC. As protein: CATDTSGGSNEQFF.